One sample yielded the 21 T cell receptor beta chains listed below, sequenced in a study of blood T cell repertoires in COVID-19. Sequencing was performed with immunoSEQ multiplex PCR; in TCRdb, only in-frame clones are kept and a portion is missing. The table has over 200,000 clones, about 85% seen once. The sample taken for sequencing was peripheral blood. These receptors came from a man between 60 and 75 years old who had recovered from COVID-19.

The rearrangement uses TRBV5-1 and TRBJ2-7; 7 bases map to TRBD1. Trimming removed 4 bases from V and 3 bases from J; junction bases left unmatched: 7. The CDR3 runs 14 residues. Looked up from germline, CDR1 is SGHRS and CDR2 is YFSETQ. CDR3 sequence: CASSPLQGNYEQYF. Written as DNA, the CDR3 is TGCGCCAGCAGCCCACTACAGGGGAACTACGAGCAGTACTTC.

The V gene is TRBV7-3, the J gene TRBJ2-1; maybe TRBD2 (6 bases). The CDR3 has 16 residues. V lost 4 bases and J 7 bases, leaving 20 bases between the germline ends. CDR1 is SGHTA, CDR2 FQGTGA, per germline. This CDR3 is CASSSPGTHPGNEQFF. The CDR3 DNA reads TGTGCCAGCAGCTCACCCGGGACTCATCCGGGGAATGAGCAGTTCTTC.

The chain recombines TRBV2 with TRBJ1-1; tentatively, D is TRBD1 (5 bases). This CDR3 contains 14 residues. Looked up from germline, CDR1 is SNHLY and CDR2 is FYNNEI. V lost 2 bases and J lost 1, with 8 bases in between. CDR3 bases: TGTGCCAGCAGTGAAAGACAGACGAACACTGAAGCTTTCTTT. Translation: CASSERQTNTEAFF.

The rearrangement uses TRBV9 and TRBJ2-2; 11 bases map to TRBD2. The CDR3 is 17 residues long. Looked up from germline, CDR1 is SGDLS and CDR2 is YYNGEE. The J segment lost 0 bases and the V segment lost 3 bases, leaving 4 bases of the junction unmatched. In nucleotides, the CDR3 is TGTGCCAGCAGCGCCCGACTAGCGGGGACGAACACCGGGGAGCTGTTTTTT. Its translation: CASSARLAGTNTGELFF.

DNA for the CDR3: TGTGCCAGCAGCGTTCAGGGTAATAATGAAAAACTGTTTTTT. Translated: CASSVQGNNEKLFF. This sequence joins TRBV9 and TRBJ1-4; weak D call: TRBD1 (5 bases). V gave up 2 bases and J gave up 4 bases, with 9 bases separating them. In germline, CDR1 is SGDLS, CDR2 YYNGEE. The length of the CDR3 is 14 residues.

The chain couples TRBV6-1 to TRBJ2-3; D unclear. V lost 1 base, J lost 8 bases, and 4 bases lay in between. CDR1 MNHNS and CDR2 SASEGT come from the germline V gene. The CDR3 runs 11 residues. CDR3 DNA sequence: TGTGCCAGCAGTGAAGTCCTTACGCAGTATTTT. Translating it yields CASSEVLTQYF.

This sequence joins TRBV5-1 and TRBJ1-1; D might be TRBD1 (6 bases). Trimming removed 4 bases at V and 6 bases at J, with 19 bases between. Germline V gene lookup returns CDR1 SGHRS and CDR2 YFSETQ. The CDR3 has 15 amino acids. CDR3 nucleotide sequence: TGCGCCAGCAGCCTAAGGACAGCCGGGCGGTCTGAAGCTTTCTTT. As protein: CASSLRTAGRSEAFF.

The chain recombines TRBV5-1 with TRBJ2-7, with D possibly being TRBD2 (7 bases). V was pared by 3 bases and J by 4 bases, with 17 bases between. There are 15 residues in the CDR3. Germline V gene lookup returns CDR1 SGHRS and CDR2 YFSETQ. CDR3 coding DNA: TGCGCCAGCAGCTGGGGGCGGGGCGGGGGATACGAGCAGTACTTC. Translation: CASSWGRGGGYEQYF.

The V gene is TRBV6-5, the J gene TRBJ1-6, with D uncertain. Trimming left V 6 bases short and J 11 bases short, with 17 bases between. Germline lookup yields CDR1 MNHEY and CDR2 SVGAGI. The CDR3 spans 14 residues. The CDR3 spells CASREDAGTPPLHF. The CDR3, as DNA: TGTGCCAGCAGGGAGGACGCAGGCACGCCACCCCTCCACTTT.

The chain uses TRBV5-6 and TRBJ2-5; D is perhaps TRBD1 (5 bases). This CDR3 region has 14 residues. Germline CDR1 reads SGHDT; CDR2 reads YYEEEE. Trimming took off 4 bases at V and 5 bases at J, with 15 bases between the two ends. This CDR3 is CASSVRRTSETQYF. The CDR3 DNA sequence: TGTGCCAGCAGCGTCAGACGGACATCGGAGACCCAGTACTTC.

The genes are TRBV19 and TRBJ2-3, with 9 bases matching TRBD2. Trimming removed 6 bases from V and 4 bases from J; junction bases left unmatched: 11. The CDR3 sequence is 16 residues long. Looked up from germline, CDR1 is LNHDA and CDR2 is SQIVND (reference sequence). The CDR3: CASSLRGSGGSDTQYF. The CDR3 DNA sequence: TGTGCCAGTAGCCTGCGGGGTAGCGGGGGTTCAGATACGCAGTATTTT.

In the case of this clone: A much more abundant neighbour one base away suggests this may be a read error. V gene TRBV7-3 combines with J gene TRBJ1-1; a possible D gene is TRBD1 (6 bases). The CDR3 covers 13 residues. V was clipped by 5 bases and J by 1 base, with 8 bases between them. The germline V gene encodes CDR1 SGHTA and CDR2 FQGTGA. The CDR3, as DNA: TGTGCCAGCAGCATACAGGGGAACACTGAAGCTTTCTTT. Translating gives CASSIQGNTEAFF.

V and J are TRBV2 and TRBJ1-5; maybe TRBD1 (5 bases). CDR1 is SNHLY, CDR2 FYNNEI, per germline. The CDR3 has 15 residues. Trimming cost V 4 bases and J 8 bases, with 18 bases left between them. The CDR3 DNA reads as TGTGCCAGCAGTGGGTCAGGGTGGAGTGGTGAGCCCCAGCATTTT. Protein product: CASSGSGWSGEPQHF. The full variable domain, completed using reference TRBV2 and TRBJ1-5, is EPEVTQTPSHQVTQMGQEVILRCVPISNHLYFYWYRQILGQKVEFLVSFYNNEISEKSEIFDDQFSVERPDGSNFTLKIRSTKLEDSAMYFCASSGSGWSGEPQHFGDGTRLSIL.

The rearrangement uses TRBV7-6 and TRBJ2-3; D is ambiguous. The germline gives CDR1 SGHVS, CDR2 FNYEAQ. V lost 1 base and J lost 6, with 17 bases in between. The CDR3 contains 16 residues. In nucleotides, the CDR3 is TGTGCCAGCAGCTTAGGGTCAGTGGGTAAAGCGGATACGCAGTATTTT. Protein product: CASSLGSVGKADTQYF.

This clone was found a few times. V gene TRBV18 combines with J gene TRBJ1-1; 7 positions match TRBD1. The J segment lost 4 bases and the V segment lost 3 bases, leaving 5 bases of the junction unmatched. This CDR3 has 14 residues. Germline V gives CDR1 KGHSH, CDR2 LQKENI. The CDR3 loop reads CASSPDSGGTEAFF. The DNA of the CDR3 is TGTGCCAGCTCACCTGACTCAGGGGGCACTGAAGCTTTCTTT.

This clone has more than one count but fewer than ten. The chain links TRBV10-3 to TRBJ1-5, with D possibly matching TRBD1 (6 bases). Germline V gene data show CDR1 as ENHRY and CDR2 as SYGVKD. V lost 6 bases and J 5 bases, leaving 17 bases between the germline ends. The CDR3 totals 15 residues. CDR3 region: CAISALGGGDQPQHF. In DNA, the CDR3 is TGTGCCATCAGCGCCCTCGGGGGGGGCGATCAGCCCCAGCATTTT.

The V gene is TRBV5-1, the J gene TRBJ2-1; TRBD1 matches 7 bases. After removal of 4 bases from V and 4 bases from J, the junction contained 5 bases not matched to a gene. The CDR3 sequence is 14 residues long. Germline values: CDR1 SGHRS, CDR2 YFSETQ. The CDR3 protein is CASSTGQIYNEQFF. The CDR3 DNA follows: TGCGCCAGCAGCACGGGACAGATATACAATGAGCAGTTCTTC.

The chain has TRBV7-2 and TRBJ2-2, with unresolved D. Trimming took 4 bases from V and 8 from J, leaving 14 bases between them. From germline, CDR1 is SGHTA and CDR2 FQGNSA. CDR3 size: 14 residues. The DNA for the CDR3 is TGTGCCAGCAGCTCCCAACGAGCCTCTGGGGAGCTGTTTTTT. As protein: CASSSQRASGELFF.

This clone has a single count. V and J are TRBV30 and TRBJ1-4, with D possibly being TRBD1 (5 bases). Trimming left V 4 bases short and J 8 bases short, with 11 bases between. CDR1 GTSNPN and CDR2 SVGIG come from the germline V gene (reference sequence). This CDR3 is 12 amino acids long. The CDR3 is CAWTGRNEKLFF. The CDR3 nucleotides read TGTGCCTGGACAGGGAGGAACGAAAAACTGTTTTTT.

The chain combines TRBV4-2 with TRBJ2-4, with a weak D call TRBD1 (6 bases). The CDR3 spans 16 residues. The V and J ends lost 0 bases and 1 base respectively, with 10 bases between them. CDR1 is LGHNA, CDR2 YNFKEQ, per germline. CDR3 residues: CASSQEGQGAKNIQYF. CDR3 DNA: TGTGCCAGCAGCCAAGAGGGGCAGGGGGCCAAAAACATTCAGTACTTC.

The chain carries TRBV10-3 and TRBJ2-5, with TRBD1 matching 8 bases. V trimming: 0 bases; J trimming: 8 bases; junction bases outside the gene matches: 8. In germline, CDR1 is ENHRY, CDR2 SYGVKD. This CDR3 has 15 residues. CDR3 DNA: TGTGCCATCAGTGAGTCGGGGGACAGGCAGGAAACCCAGTACTTC. Translating gives CAISESGDRQETQYF.